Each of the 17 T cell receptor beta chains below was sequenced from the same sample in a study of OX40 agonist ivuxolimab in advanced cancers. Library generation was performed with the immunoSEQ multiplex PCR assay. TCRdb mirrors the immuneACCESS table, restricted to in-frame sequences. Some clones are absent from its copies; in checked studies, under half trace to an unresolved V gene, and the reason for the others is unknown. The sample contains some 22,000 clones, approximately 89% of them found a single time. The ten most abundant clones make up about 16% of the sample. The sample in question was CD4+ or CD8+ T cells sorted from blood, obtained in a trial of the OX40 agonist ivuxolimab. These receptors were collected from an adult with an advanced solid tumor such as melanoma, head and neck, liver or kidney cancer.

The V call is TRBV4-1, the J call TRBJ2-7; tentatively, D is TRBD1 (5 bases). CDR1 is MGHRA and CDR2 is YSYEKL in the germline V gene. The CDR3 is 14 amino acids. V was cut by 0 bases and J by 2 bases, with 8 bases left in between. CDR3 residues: CASSQEGPTYEQYF. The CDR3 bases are TGCGCCAGCAGCCAAGAGGGGCCGACCTACGAGCAGTACTTC.

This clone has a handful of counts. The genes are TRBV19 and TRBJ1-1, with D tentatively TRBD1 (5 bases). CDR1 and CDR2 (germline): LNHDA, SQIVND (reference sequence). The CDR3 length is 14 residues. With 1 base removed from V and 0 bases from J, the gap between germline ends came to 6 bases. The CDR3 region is CASSIAGLNTEAFF. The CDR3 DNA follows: TGTGCCAGTAGTATAGCAGGGCTGAACACTGAAGCTTTCTTT.

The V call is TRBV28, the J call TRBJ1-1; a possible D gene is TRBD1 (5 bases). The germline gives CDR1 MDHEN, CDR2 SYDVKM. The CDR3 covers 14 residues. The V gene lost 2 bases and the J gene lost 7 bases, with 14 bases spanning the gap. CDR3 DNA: TGTGCCAGCAGTTTACCCCAGGGAGGTGGTGAAGCTTTCTTT. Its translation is CASSLPQGGGEAFF.

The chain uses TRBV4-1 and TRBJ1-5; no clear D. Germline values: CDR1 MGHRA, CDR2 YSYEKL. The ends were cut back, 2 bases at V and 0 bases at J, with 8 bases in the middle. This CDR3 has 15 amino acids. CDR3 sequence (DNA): TGCGCCAGCAGCCAAACGACTGATAGCAATCAGCCCCAGCATTTT. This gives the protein CASSQTTDSNQPQHF.

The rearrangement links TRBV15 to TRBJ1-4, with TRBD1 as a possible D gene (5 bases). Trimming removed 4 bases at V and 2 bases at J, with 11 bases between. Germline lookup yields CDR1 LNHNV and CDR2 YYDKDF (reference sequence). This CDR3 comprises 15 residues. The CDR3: CATSTTGGTNEKLFF. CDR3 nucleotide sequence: TGTGCCACCAGCACTACGGGGGGGACTAATGAAAAACTGTTTTTT.

The CDR3 reads CASSFFTRTGSYGYTF. The CDR3 bases are TGTGCCAGCAGTTTCTTTACCCGGACAGGGAGCTATGGCTACACCTTC. The chain has TRBV6-6 and TRBJ1-2; 8 bases agree with TRBD1. This CDR3 region has 16 residues. Germline values: CDR1 MNHNY, CDR2 SVGAGI (reference sequence). Trimming removed 4 bases from V and 4 bases from J; junction bases left unmatched: 11.

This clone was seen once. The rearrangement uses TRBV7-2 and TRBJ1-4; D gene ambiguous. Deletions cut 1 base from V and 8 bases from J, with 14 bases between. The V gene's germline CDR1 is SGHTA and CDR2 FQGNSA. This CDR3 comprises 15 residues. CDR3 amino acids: CASSLGASRREKLFF. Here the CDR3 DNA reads TGTGCCAGCAGCTTAGGAGCCAGCAGAAGGGAAAAACTGTTTTTT. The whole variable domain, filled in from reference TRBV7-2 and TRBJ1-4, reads GAGVSQSPSNKVTEKGKDVELRCDPISGHTALYWYRQSLGQGLEFLIYFQGNSAPDKSGLPSDRFSAERTGGSVSTLTIQRTQQEDSAVYLCASSLGASRREKLFFGSGTQLSVL.

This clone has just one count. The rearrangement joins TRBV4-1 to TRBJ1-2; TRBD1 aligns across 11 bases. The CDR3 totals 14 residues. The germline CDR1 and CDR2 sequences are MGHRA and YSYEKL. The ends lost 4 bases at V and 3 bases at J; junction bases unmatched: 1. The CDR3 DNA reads TGCGCCAGCAGCCGGGGACAGGGGGACTATGGCTACACCTTC. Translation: CASSRGQGDYGYTF.

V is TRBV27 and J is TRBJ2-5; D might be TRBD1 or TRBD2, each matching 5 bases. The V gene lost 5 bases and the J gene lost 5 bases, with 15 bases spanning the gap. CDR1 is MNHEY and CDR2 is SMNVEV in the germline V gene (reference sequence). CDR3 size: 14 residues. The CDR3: CASSPETRGETQYF. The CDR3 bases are TGTGCCAGCAGTCCCGAGACACGGGGCGAGACCCAGTACTTC.

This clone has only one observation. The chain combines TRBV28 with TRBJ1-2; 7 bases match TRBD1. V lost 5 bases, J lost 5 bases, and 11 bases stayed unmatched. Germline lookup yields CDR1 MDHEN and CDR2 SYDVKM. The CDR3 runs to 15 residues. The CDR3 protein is CASSPTGSDEYGYTF. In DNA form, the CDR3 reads TGTGCCAGCAGTCCGACAGGGAGTGATGAGTATGGCTACACCTTC.

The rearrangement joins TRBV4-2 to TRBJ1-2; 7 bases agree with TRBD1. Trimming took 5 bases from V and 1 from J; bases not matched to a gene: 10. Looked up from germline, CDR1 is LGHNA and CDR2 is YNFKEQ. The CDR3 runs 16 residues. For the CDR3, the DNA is TGTGCCAGCAGCTTATCCCTCGGGACAGTTAACTATGGCTACACCTTC. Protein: CASSLSLGTVNYGYTF.

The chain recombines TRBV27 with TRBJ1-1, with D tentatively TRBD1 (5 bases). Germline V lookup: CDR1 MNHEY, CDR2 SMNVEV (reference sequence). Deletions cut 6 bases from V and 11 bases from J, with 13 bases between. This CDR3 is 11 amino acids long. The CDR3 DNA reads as TGTGCCAGCAGAGGAGTTTGGGGGGCTTTCTTT. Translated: CASRGVWGAFF.

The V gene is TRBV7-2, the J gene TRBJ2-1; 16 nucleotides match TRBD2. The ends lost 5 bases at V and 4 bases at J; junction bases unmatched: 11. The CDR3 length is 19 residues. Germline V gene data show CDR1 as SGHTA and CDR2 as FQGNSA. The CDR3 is CASSPYTGTSGGGYNEQFF. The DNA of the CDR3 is TGTGCCAGCAGCCCGTACACCGGGACTAGCGGGGGGGGATACAATGAGCAGTTCTTC.

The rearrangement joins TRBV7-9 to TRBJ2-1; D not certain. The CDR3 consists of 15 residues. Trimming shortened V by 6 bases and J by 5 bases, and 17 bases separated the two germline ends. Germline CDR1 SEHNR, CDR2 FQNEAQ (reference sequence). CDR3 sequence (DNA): TGTGCCAGCAGTTCTTGGAGAAACCTAAACAATGAGCAGTTCTTC. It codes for CASSSWRNLNNEQFF. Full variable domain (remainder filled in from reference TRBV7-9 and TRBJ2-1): DTGVSQNPRHKITKRGQNVTFRCDPISEHNRLYWYRQTLGQGPEFLTYFQNEAQLEKSRLLSDRFSAERPKGSFSTLEIQRTEQGDSAMYLCASSSWRNLNNEQFFGPGTRLTVL.

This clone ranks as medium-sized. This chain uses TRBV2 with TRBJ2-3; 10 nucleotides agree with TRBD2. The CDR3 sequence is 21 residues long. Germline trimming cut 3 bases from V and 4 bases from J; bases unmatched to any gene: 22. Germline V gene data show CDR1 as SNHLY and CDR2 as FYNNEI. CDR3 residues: CASSDIVGLAGAPRSPDTQYF. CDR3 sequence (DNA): TGTGCCAGCAGTGATATAGTTGGGCTAGCGGGGGCCCCACGGTCGCCAGATACGCAGTATTTT. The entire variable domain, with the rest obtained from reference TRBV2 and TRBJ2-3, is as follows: EPEVTQTPSHQVTQMGQEVILRCVPISNHLYFYWYRQILGQKVEFLVSFYNNEISEKSEIFDDQFSVERPDGSNFTLKIRSTKLEDSAMYFCASSDIVGLAGAPRSPDTQYFGPGTRLTVL.

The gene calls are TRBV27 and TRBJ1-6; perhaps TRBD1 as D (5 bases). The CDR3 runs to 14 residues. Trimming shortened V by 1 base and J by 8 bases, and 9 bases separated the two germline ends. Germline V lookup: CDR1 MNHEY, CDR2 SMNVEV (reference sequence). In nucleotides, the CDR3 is TGTGCCAGCAGTTTATGGGAAGGGGATTCACCCCTCCACTTT. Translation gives CASSLWEGDSPLHF.

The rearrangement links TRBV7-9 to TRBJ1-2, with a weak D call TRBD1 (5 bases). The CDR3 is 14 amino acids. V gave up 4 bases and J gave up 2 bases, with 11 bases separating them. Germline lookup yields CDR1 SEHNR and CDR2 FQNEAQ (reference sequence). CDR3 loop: CASSSQQENYGYTF. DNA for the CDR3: TGTGCCAGCAGCTCCCAACAGGAAAACTATGGCTACACCTTC. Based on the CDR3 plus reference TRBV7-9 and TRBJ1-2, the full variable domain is DTGVSQNPRHKITKRGQNVTFRCDPISEHNRLYWYRQTLGQGPEFLTYFQNEAQLEKSRLLSDRFSAERPKGSFSTLEIQRTEQGDSAMYLCASSSQQENYGYTFGSGTRLTVV.